Listed here are 3 T cell receptor beta chains from one sample, sequenced in a study of cytomegalovirus exposure and HLA in healthy donors. The table came from immunoSEQ multiplex PCR; TCRdb's copy has only in-frame clones and leaves some out. The repertoire includes approximately 99,000 clones, 70% to 85% of them detected once, and more than 2.5% sits in the top ten. Material: PBMCs. These receptors were obtained from a woman between 18 and 30 years old in good health and CMV-seronegative.

The chain uses TRBV27 and TRBJ2-7; TRBD1 matches 7 bases. CDR1 and CDR2 (germline): MNHEY, SMNVEV (reference sequence). The CDR3 runs to 14 residues. V gave up 2 bases and J gave up 2 bases; unmatched junction bases: 3. CDR3 DNA: TGTGCCAGCAGTTTAACAGGGGAAGCCTACGAGCAGTACTTC. It translates to CASSLTGEAYEQYF.

The J gene is TRBJ2-7, the V gene TRBV2; tentative D call: TRBD2 (6 bases). V was trimmed by 1 base and J by 2 bases, leaving 15 bases between them. Germline CDR1 reads SNHLY; CDR2 reads FYNNEI. This CDR3 comprises 16 residues. CDR3 in amino acids: CASSEDGLAATYEQYF. In DNA, the CDR3 is TGTGCCAGCAGTGAAGATGGGTTAGCGGCTACCTACGAGCAGTACTTC.

V and J are TRBV6-5 and TRBJ2-7, with D maybe TRBD1 (5 bases). Between the trimmed V and J ends, which lost 8 bases and 1 base, there was a span of 12 bases. Germline V CDR1 and CDR2: MNHEY, SVGAGI. The CDR3 spans 13 residues. The CDR3 DNA sequence: TGTGCCAGCTTTGACAGAGAATCCTACGAGCAGTACTTC. Translated: CASFDRESYEQYF.